This TCR beta chain appears in the sequencing data of a study of shared clonotypes between healthy human individuals. Broader study findings: Naive CD4 clonotype sharing across several donors was 4.5% to 6%.

As for this clone: Its antigen is unidentified.

The CDR3 has 18 amino acids. J lost 3 bases, V lost 6 bases, and 13 bases had no gene match. The germline V gene has CDR1 WSHSY and CDR2 SAAADI. Division of CD4+ cells produced a CD45RA+ naive subset and a CD45RA-negative memory subset. The run depth of the assay was deep. The data were produced by immunoSEQ multiplex PCR, yet TCRdb's version contains in-frame clones alone and is incomplete. The sample has roughly 1,500,000 clones; 97% to 99% are singletons. Sequencing was done on a sample of naive CD4+ T cells sorted from blood. Subset denoted: CD45RA+ positively selected. The genes are TRBV10-2 and TRBJ2-2, with 10 bases lining up with TRBD2. The receptor's source is a man aged 25 to 45 in good health. The CDR3 here is CASSLSLAGDPDTGELFF. The CDR3 nucleotides read TGCGCCAGCAGCCTCTCTCTAGCGGGAGATCCCGACACCGGGGAGCTGTTTTTT.